This is a list of T cell receptor beta chains from one sample in a study of shared clonotypes between healthy human individuals. Sequenced by immunoSEQ multiplex PCR; TCRdb stores in-frame clones only, minus some. The sample consists of some 2,000,000 clones, roughly 95% of them appearing once. Specimen: naive CD4+ T cells sorted from blood. Receptor source: a young man in good health. Each CDR3 is given with its conserved first and last residue. The order of the fields is clone size, J gene, V gene, D gene, CDR3 DNA, CDR3 protein. The D gene is left open where the match is weak. The listing skips clone size in some rows; elsewhere it reads once, few, many or a size class.

clone size: .; J gene: TRBJ2-5; V gene: TRBV7-8; D gene: .; CDR3 DNA: TGTGCCAGCAGCTTCGCAGAGACCCAGTACTTC; CDR3 protein: CASSFAETQYF
clone size: .; J gene: TRBJ2-5; V gene: TRBV6-1; D gene: TRBD1; CDR3 DNA: TGTGCCAGCACCCTGGACAGGGGGAGGACCCAGTACTTC; CDR3 protein: CASTLDRGRTQYF
clone size: .; J gene: TRBJ1-1; V gene: TRBV6-5; D gene: .; CDR3 DNA: TGTGCCAGCAGTCACATCTCAGGGTCCACTGAAGCTTTCTTT; CDR3 protein: CASSHISGSTEAFF
clone size: .; J gene: TRBJ2-5; V gene: TRBV5-1; D gene: TRBD1; CDR3 DNA: TGCGCCAGCGAGGGCTCCGGGACAGGGTTGGCGCAGACCCAGTACTTC; CDR3 protein: CASEGSGTGLAQTQYF
clone size: .; J gene: TRBJ1-5; V gene: TRBV7-2; D gene: TRBD1; CDR3 DNA: TGTGCCAGCAGCTTACGGACAGGGGCCCAAGAAATCAATCAGCCCCAGCATTTT; CDR3 protein: CASSLRTGAQEINQPQHF
clone size: .; J gene: TRBJ1-3; V gene: TRBV6-1; D gene: .; CDR3 DNA: TGTGCCAGCACCGGGCCCTCTGGAAACACCATATATTTT; CDR3 protein: CASTGPSGNTIYF
clone size: .; J gene: TRBJ2-7; V gene: TRBV30; D gene: TRBD1; CDR3 DNA: TGTGCCTGGAGTGGGGACAGCCGAGGGTCCTACGAGCAGTACTTC; CDR3 protein: CAWSGDSRGSYEQYF
clone size: .; J gene: TRBJ2-5; V gene: TRBV7-9; D gene: .; CDR3 DNA: TGTGCCAGCAGCTTAGCGTTGAGGGAGACCCAGTACTTC; CDR3 protein: CASSLALRETQYF
clone size: .; J gene: TRBJ2-7; V gene: TRBV13; D gene: TRBD2; CDR3 DNA: TGTGCCAGCAGCGTTCGGGGGGTAACCTACGAGCAGTACTTC; CDR3 protein: CASSVRGVTYEQYF
clone size: .; J gene: TRBJ2-4; V gene: TRBV4-3; D gene: .; CDR3 DNA: TGCGCCAGCAGCCAAGTGACGGCTCAAAACATTCAGTACTTC; CDR3 protein: CASSQVTAQNIQYF
clone size: once; J gene: TRBJ2-1; V gene: TRBV5-4; D gene: TRBD2; CDR3 DNA: TGTGCCAGCAGCACACCGGGACTAGCGGGTCATGAGCAGTTCTTC; CDR3 protein: CASSTPGLAGHEQFF
clone size: .; J gene: TRBJ1-3; V gene: TRBV28; D gene: TRBD1; CDR3 DNA: TGTGCCAGCAGTGGTCCGGGACAGGACTCTGGAAACACCATATATTTT; CDR3 protein: CASSGPGQDSGNTIYF
clone size: .; J gene: TRBJ2-1; V gene: TRBV6-1; D gene: TRBD2; CDR3 DNA: TGTGCCGCCGAGCGGGGGGACTACAATGAGCAGTTCTTC; CDR3 protein: CAAERGDYNEQFF
clone size: .; J gene: TRBJ2-7; V gene: TRBV2; D gene: TRBD1; CDR3 DNA: TGTGCCAGCAGCGTAAACAGGGGCTACGAGCAGTACTTC; CDR3 protein: CASSVNRGYEQYF
clone size: .; J gene: TRBJ2-3; V gene: TRBV5-1; D gene: .; CDR3 DNA: TGCGCCAGCAGCACCACCGGGACACCCACAGATACGCAGTATTTT; CDR3 protein: CASSTTGTPTDTQYF
clone size: .; J gene: TRBJ2-7; V gene: TRBV5-1; D gene: .; CDR3 DNA: TGCGCCAGCAGCCTGGCCGGCGAGCAGTACTTC; CDR3 protein: CASSLAGEQYF
clone size: .; J gene: TRBJ2-5; V gene: TRBV28; D gene: .; CDR3 DNA: TGTGCCAGCAATACTTATGACAGGCAAGAGACCCAGTACTTC; CDR3 protein: CASNTYDRQETQYF
clone size: .; J gene: TRBJ2-5; V gene: TRBV2; D gene: .; CDR3 DNA: TGTGCCAGCAGTCCACTAGTAGGGCTTGGGACCCAGTACTTC; CDR3 protein: CASSPLVGLGTQYF
clone size: .; J gene: TRBJ1-6; V gene: TRBV7-3; D gene: TRBD1; CDR3 DNA: TGTGCCAGCAGCATAACAGGGGGGGATTCACCCCTCCACTTT; CDR3 protein: CASSITGGDSPLHF
clone size: .; J gene: TRBJ2-7; V gene: TRBV27; D gene: .; CDR3 DNA: TGTGCCAGCAGTCCCTCTCTCCTGAGCTCCTACGAGCAGTACTTC; CDR3 protein: CASSPSLLSSYEQYF
clone size: .; J gene: TRBJ2-7; V gene: TRBV9; D gene: .; CDR3 DNA: TGTGCCAGCAGCGCCGGCGATCGTTCCTACGAGCAGTACTTC; CDR3 protein: CASSAGDRSYEQYF
clone size: .; J gene: TRBJ2-5; V gene: TRBV7-3; D gene: TRBD1; CDR3 DNA: TGTGCCAGCAGCTTAATTACCGGGACAGGGCAAGAGACCCAGTACTTC; CDR3 protein: CASSLITGTGQETQYF
clone size: .; J gene: TRBJ2-2; V gene: TRBV6-6; D gene: TRBD2; CDR3 DNA: TGTGCCAGCAGCCGGGAGGTCGGGGAGCTGTTTTTT; CDR3 protein: CASSREVGELFF
clone size: .; J gene: TRBJ2-2; V gene: TRBV29-1; D gene: .; CDR3 DNA: TGCAGCGCTATGGCGTCCTCTTACACCGGGGAGCTGTTTTTT; CDR3 protein: CSAMASSYTGELFF
clone size: .; J gene: TRBJ2-5; V gene: TRBV7-2; D gene: TRBD2; CDR3 DNA: TGTGCCAGCAGCTTAGGACTAGCGGGGATGGAGACCCAGTACTTC; CDR3 protein: CASSLGLAGMETQYF
clone size: once; J gene: TRBJ2-7; V gene: TRBV7-6; D gene: .; CDR3 DNA: TGTGCCAGCAGCCTCCAGTCAGGGCAGGGCGATAGCGAGCAGTACTTC; CDR3 protein: CASSLQSGQGDSEQYF
clone size: few; J gene: TRBJ2-2; V gene: TRBV28; D gene: .; CDR3 DNA: TGTGCCAGCAGTTTATACGCGAACACCGGGGAGCTGTTTTTT; CDR3 protein: CASSLYANTGELFF
clone size: .; J gene: TRBJ1-1; V gene: TRBV5-1; D gene: TRBD1; CDR3 DNA: TGCGCCAGCAGCCACGGGACAGGGAACACTGAAGCTTTCTTT; CDR3 protein: CASSHGTGNTEAFF
clone size: .; J gene: TRBJ2-3; V gene: TRBV30; D gene: .; CDR3 DNA: TGTGCCTGGAGTGTCCGACTCACAGATACGCAGTATTTT; CDR3 protein: CAWSVRLTDTQYF
clone size: .; J gene: TRBJ2-2; V gene: TRBV10-3; D gene: .; CDR3 DNA: TGTGCCATCAGTCCGCTAGCTAACGGGGAGCTGTTTTTT; CDR3 protein: CAISPLANGELFF
clone size: once; J gene: TRBJ2-1; V gene: TRBV9; D gene: .; CDR3 DNA: TGTGCCAGCAGCGTAGGCCCTAACTTTCAGGCGGAGTATAGGAGCTCCTACAATGAGCAGTTCTTC; CDR3 protein: CASSVGPNFQAEYRSSYNEQFF
clone size: .; J gene: TRBJ2-7; V gene: TRBV23-1; D gene: .; CDR3 DNA: TGCGCCAGCAGTCAACTCGGGCAGGTACGCTACGAGCAGTACTTC; CDR3 protein: CASSQLGQVRYEQYF
clone size: .; J gene: TRBJ2-7; V gene: TRBV10-3; D gene: .; CDR3 DNA: TGTGCCATCAGTGGGGCGGTCAGCGGAGAGCAGTACTTC; CDR3 protein: CAISGAVSGEQYF
clone size: .; J gene: TRBJ1-5; V gene: TRBV7-8; D gene: .; CDR3 DNA: TGTGCCAGCAGCTTAGAGGCAGCAACGGCTCAGCCCCAGCATTTT; CDR3 protein: CASSLEAATAQPQHF
clone size: .; J gene: TRBJ1-1; V gene: TRBV30; D gene: .; CDR3 DNA: TGTGCCTGGGAACCCGGGACTCCGGGGAACACTGAAGCTTTCTTT; CDR3 protein: CAWEPGTPGNTEAFF
clone size: .; J gene: TRBJ1-6; V gene: TRBV27; D gene: .; CDR3 DNA: TGTGCCAGCAGTTGGACAGCCTATAATTCACCCCTCCACTTT; CDR3 protein: CASSWTAYNSPLHF
clone size: .; J gene: TRBJ2-5; V gene: TRBV18; D gene: .; CDR3 DNA: TGTGCCAGCTCAGTGAACCAAGAGACCCAGTACTTC; CDR3 protein: CASSVNQETQYF
clone size: .; J gene: TRBJ2-5; V gene: TRBV5-1; D gene: .; CDR3 DNA: TGCGCCAGCAGCTTGGTCGGACAGCCGGCGGCCGAGACCCAGTACTTC; CDR3 protein: CASSLVGQPAAETQYF
clone size: .; J gene: TRBJ2-7; V gene: TRBV19; D gene: .; CDR3 DNA: TGTGCCAGTAGTATTCGCGGGACGTCGGGGGAGCAGTACTTC; CDR3 protein: CASSIRGTSGEQYF
clone size: few; J gene: TRBJ1-2; V gene: TRBV19; D gene: .; CDR3 DNA: TGTGCCAGTAGTATAAAAGGTGGCTACACCTTC; CDR3 protein: CASSIKGGYTF
clone size: .; J gene: TRBJ2-3; V gene: TRBV4-3; D gene: .; CDR3 DNA: TGCGCCAGCAGCCTACAGGAGAGCACAGATACGCAGTATTTT; CDR3 protein: CASSLQESTDTQYF
clone size: .; J gene: TRBJ2-3; V gene: TRBV6-1; D gene: .; CDR3 DNA: TGTGCCAGCAGTGAAGCGCTTCTGAGCAGCACAGATACGCAGTATTTT; CDR3 protein: CASSEALLSSTDTQYF
clone size: once; J gene: TRBJ2-7; V gene: TRBV6-6; D gene: .; CDR3 DNA: TGTGCCAGCAGTTTGAAGGGCTTCGAGCAGTACTTC; CDR3 protein: CASSLKGFEQYF